The 32 T cell receptor beta chains reported below all come from one sample, sequenced in a study of glioma-infiltrating T cells after dendritic cell vaccination. Profiled with immunoSEQ multiplex PCR; TCRdb holds only in-frame clones, not every one. The profile shows 60,000 or so clones, 86% of them singletons. Specified time point: after dendritic cell vaccination, including at tumor progression/relapse. The sample here was blood, taken after dendritic cell vaccination. These receptors were taken from a human donor with glioblastoma.

The chain combines TRBV7-9 with TRBJ1-4; no reliable D call. The length of the CDR3 is 15 residues. Germline V gene sequence: CDR1 SEHNR, CDR2 FQNEAQ (reference sequence). Trimming left V 4 bases short and J 2 bases short, with 11 bases between. In nucleotides, the CDR3 is TGTGCCAGCAGCTCCCTCGGTCCGACTAATGAAAAACTGTTTTTT. This encodes CASSSLGPTNEKLFF.

The chain links TRBV9 to TRBJ2-3; the match to TRBD2 covers 8 bases. Germline lookup yields CDR1 SGDLS and CDR2 YYNGEE. The CDR3 is 15 amino acids. Losses at the gene ends were 3 bases for V and 4 bases for J; bases not matched to a gene: 7. The CDR3 region is CASSGPGGVSDTQYF. The CDR3 region has the DNA TGTGCCAGCAGCGGACCCGGGGGGGTCTCAGATACGCAGTATTTT.

The chain has TRBV11-2 and TRBJ1-1; D is uncertain. The V and J ends lost 6 bases and 6 bases respectively, with 14 bases between them. The CDR3 runs 13 residues. Germline CDR1 and CDR2: SGHAT and FQNNGV. The CDR3 DNA reads TGTGCCAGCAGTTGGGCGTATAATGCTGAAGCTTTCTTT. Protein product: CASSWAYNAEAFF.

V gene TRBV2 combines with J gene TRBJ1-4; perhaps TRBD1 as D (5 bases). V was clipped by 4 bases and J by 8 bases, with 17 bases between them. CDR3 size: 15 residues. Germline CDR1 SNHLY, CDR2 FYNNEI. As DNA, the CDR3 is TGTGCCAGCAGTGGAGGAACGGGGGTAGGCGAAAAACTGTTTTTT. It is translated as CASSGGTGVGEKLFF.

V usage is TRBV4-2 and J usage is TRBJ2-2; D is ambiguous. CDR1 and CDR2 (germline): LGHNA, YNFKEQ. V was trimmed by 1 base and J by 1 base, leaving 4 bases between them. The CDR3 contains 14 residues. The CDR3 DNA is TGTGCCAGCAGCCAAGGCGAGAACACCGGGGAGCTGTTTTTT. Its translation is CASSQGENTGELFF.

CDR3 sequence (DNA): TGTGCCAGCACCTCAGGGACAGTTCTGCCTCGGTACAATGAGCAGTTCTTC. Its translation is CASTSGTVLPRYNEQFF. The chain carries TRBV25-1 and TRBJ2-1; 7 nucleotides match TRBD1. The germline V gene encodes CDR1 MGHDK and CDR2 SYGVNS. The CDR3 sequence is 17 residues long. Trimming cost V 7 bases and J 4 bases; bases outside gene matches: 16.

The chain carries TRBV6-1 and TRBJ1-2, with 11 nucleotides matching TRBD1. The CDR3 spans 13 residues. CDR1 and CDR2 (germline): MNHNS, SASEGT. The V segment lost 8 bases and the J segment 4 bases; nucleotides outside the gene matches: 3. CDR3: CASWGQGGYGYTF. The DNA of the CDR3 is TGTGCCAGCTGGGGACAGGGGGGCTATGGCTACACCTTC.

The chain employs TRBV19 and TRBJ2-1, with D possibly being TRBD1 (7 bases). Germline-derived CDR1 and CDR2 are LNHDA and SQIVND (reference sequence). The CDR3 covers 13 residues. V shed 4 bases and J shed 12 bases, with 16 bases lying between them. DNA of the CDR3: TGTGCCAGTAGTAATCAGGGGGGTCTGGGGCAGTTCTTC. Amino acids: CASSNQGGLGQFF.

The rearrangement joins TRBV6-1 to TRBJ1-1, with D uncertain. The CDR3 covers 13 residues. CDR1 MNHNS and CDR2 SASEGT come from the germline V gene. V was trimmed by 8 bases and J by 0 bases, leaving 10 bases between them. CDR3 DNA sequence: TGTGCCAGCCAACTTAAAATGAACACTGAAGCTTTCTTT. Residues: CASQLKMNTEAFF.

The chain links TRBV27 to TRBJ1-2; 9 bases agree with TRBD1. This CDR3 spans 14 amino acids. Trimming removed 8 bases from V and 1 base from J; junction bases left unmatched: 5. The germline gives CDR1 MNHEY, CDR2 SMNVEV (reference sequence). CDR3 sequence (DNA): TGTGCCAGCGGAGACAGGGGGGTTAACTATGGCTACACCTTC. Translation gives CASGDRGVNYGYTF.

The chain couples TRBV29-1 to TRBJ1-5; D possibly corresponds to TRBD1 (6 bases). Trimming removed 6 bases from V and 6 bases from J, with 15 bases in between. Germline values: CDR1 SQVTM, CDR2 ANQGSEA. There are 13 residues in the CDR3. CDR3 amino acids: CSVVTGSSQPQHF. The DNA of the CDR3 is TGCAGCGTGGTCACAGGGAGTAGTCAGCCCCAGCATTTT.

The chain uses TRBV9 and TRBJ1-1, with a possible D match to TRBD1 (5 bases). Deletions cut 4 bases from V and 5 bases from J, with 15 bases between. Germline V gives CDR1 SGDLS, CDR2 YYNGEE. There are 14 residues in the CDR3. The CDR3, as DNA: TGTGCCAGCAGCAGAGACGGGGGAAGGACTGAAGCTTTCTTT. Its protein product is CASSRDGGRTEAFF.

This clone showed up just a few times. This rearrangement joins TRBV11-3 to TRBJ2-1; D perhaps matches TRBD2 (6 bases). Germline V lookup: CDR1 SGHNT, CDR2 YENEEA. V gave up 1 base and J gave up 2 bases, with 18 bases separating them. CDR3 size: 18 residues. The DNA of the CDR3 is TGTGCCAGCAGCTTAGTCGCGTGGAACGGGAGTACCTACAATGAGCAGTTCTTC. As protein: CASSLVAWNGSTYNEQFF.

The chain carries TRBV25-1 and TRBJ2-7, with D unresolved. Germline values: CDR1 MGHDK, CDR2 SYGVNS. V lost 4 bases, J lost 5 bases, and 12 bases lay in between. This CDR3 has 13 residues. CDR3 amino acids: CASSVGLINEQYF. The DNA of the CDR3 is TGTGCCAGCAGTGTCGGGTTAATCAACGAGCAGTACTTC.

This chain uses TRBV19 with TRBJ1-1; D call uncertain. The V gene lost 3 bases and the J gene lost 5 bases, with 10 bases spanning the gap. CDR1 is LNHDA and CDR2 is SQIVND in the germline V gene (reference sequence). The CDR3 has 13 amino acids. In nucleotides, the CDR3 is TGTGCCAGTAGTATCCCCCGGGTGACTGAAGCTTTCTTT. Protein sequence: CASSIPRVTEAFF.

The J gene is TRBJ2-1, the V gene TRBV7-6; 7 bases align to TRBD2. This CDR3 has 15 amino acids. Germline-derived CDR1 and CDR2 are SGHVS and FNYEAQ. Trimming removed 4 bases from V and 3 bases from J; junction bases left unmatched: 6. The CDR3 coding sequence is TGTGCCAGCAGCTCGGCGGGAGACCGCTACAATGAGCAGTTCTTC. Its translation: CASSSAGDRYNEQFF.

This clone was seen once. This chain uses TRBV5-4 with TRBJ2-5, with D possibly matching TRBD1 (6 bases). The CDR3 has 16 amino acids. Trimming stripped 3 bases from V and 5 bases from J, with 20 bases between. Germline CDR1 reads SGHNT; CDR2 reads YYREEE (reference sequence). The CDR3 here is CASSSLLFRGSETQYF. The CDR3 DNA reads as TGTGCCAGCAGCTCACTCCTATTCAGGGGCTCGGAGACCCAGTACTTC.

V is TRBV9 and J is TRBJ1-2; D is undetermined. The CDR3 has 16 amino acids. Germline lookup yields CDR1 SGDLS and CDR2 YYNGEE. The V gene lost 1 base and the J gene lost 1 base, with 14 bases spanning the gap. The CDR3 region is CASSVLGGPINYGYTF. As DNA, the CDR3 is TGTGCCAGCAGCGTATTGGGAGGCCCTATTAACTATGGCTACACCTTC.

DNA of the CDR3: TGTGCCAGCAGCGAGGGGACTAGCGGGACTTGGGAGACCCAGTACTTC. This codes for CASSEGTSGTWETQYF. V usage is TRBV9 and J usage is TRBJ2-5; 13 bases fit TRBD2. V lost 3 bases and J lost 5; bases outside the gene matches: 7. The germline gives CDR1 SGDLS, CDR2 YYNGEE. The CDR3 runs 16 residues.

The genes are TRBV10-3 and TRBJ1-5; 10 bases are a match to TRBD1. This CDR3 has 15 residues. J was trimmed by 6 bases and V by 4 bases; bases with no gene match: 6. Germline V gives CDR1 ENHRY, CDR2 SYGVKD. CDR3 loop: CAISAGGDRGQPQHF. The CDR3 DNA follows: TGTGCCATCAGTGCGGGGGGGGACAGGGGTCAGCCCCAGCATTTT.

The genes are TRBV30 and TRBJ1-2, with unresolved D. The CDR3 sequence is 13 residues long. Germline assignment: CDR1 GTSNPN and CDR2 SVGIG (reference sequence). The V gene lost 0 bases and the J gene lost 5 bases, with 10 bases spanning the gap. CDR3 DNA sequence: TGTGCCTGGAGTGTAAGCCATTTATATGGCTACACCTTC. Protein sequence: CAWSVSHLYGYTF.

V usage is TRBV6-5 and J usage is TRBJ1-1; 9 bases match TRBD1. Germline values: CDR1 MNHEY, CDR2 SVGAGI. After removal of 2 bases from V and 4 bases from J, the junction contained 2 bases not matched to a gene. This CDR3 has 14 residues. The CDR3 coding sequence is TGTGCCAGCAGTTACACAGGGGGCCGCACTGAAGCTTTCTTT. Amino acid sequence: CASSYTGGRTEAFF.

J is TRBJ1-1 and V is TRBV29-1; D remains unclear. The CDR3 extends over 13 amino acids. The germline V gene encodes CDR1 SQVTM and CDR2 ANQGSEA. Between the trimmed V and J ends, which lost 6 bases and 0 bases, there was a span of 11 bases. This chain's CDR3 is CSVSSILNTEAFF. CDR3 bases: TGCAGCGTCTCCAGTATCCTGAACACTGAAGCTTTCTTT.

The V call is TRBV19, the J call TRBJ2-2, with D possibly TRBD1 on 6 matching bases. CDR1 is LNHDA and CDR2 is SQIVND in the germline V gene (reference sequence). V shed 7 bases and J shed 7 bases, with 19 bases lying between them. This CDR3 is built from 15 residues. For the CDR3, the DNA is TGTGCCAGTATGGCGCTGGGGGCCCGGCACGGGGAGCTGTTTTTT. This translates into CASMALGARHGELFF. The full variable domain, with the rest looked up from reference TRBV19 and TRBJ2-2, is DGGITQSPKYLFRKEGQNVTLSCEQNLNHDAMYWYRQDPGQGLRLIYYSQIVNDFQKGDIAEGYSVSREKKESFPLTVTSAQKNPTAFYLCASMALGARHGELFFGEGSRLTVL.

This rearrangement joins TRBV15 to TRBJ2-3, with a tentative D call TRBD2 (5 bases). Germline CDR1 is LNHNV and CDR2 is YYDKDF (reference sequence). The CDR3 loop spans 15 amino acids. The V end was cut by 4 bases, the J end by 2 bases, with 13 bases between. The CDR3 reads CATSKRYPSTDTQYF. CDR3 sequence (DNA): TGTGCCACCAGCAAGCGGTACCCCTCCACAGATACGCAGTATTTT.

This clone was seen only once. The genes are TRBV10-2 and TRBJ1-2, with unresolved D. The germline V and J ends were trimmed by 5 bases and 7 bases, with 11 bases remaining between them. The V gene's germline CDR1 is WSHSY and CDR2 SAAADI. The CDR3 is 12 residues long. DNA for the CDR3: TGCGCCAGCAGTCCCGACGGACTTGGCTACACCTTC. This gives the protein CASSPDGLGYTF.

J is TRBJ2-5 and V is TRBV25-1; D call uncertain. The V end was cut by 2 bases, the J end by 5 bases, with 15 bases between. The germline V gene encodes CDR1 MGHDK and CDR2 SYGVNS. There are 15 residues in the CDR3. This CDR3 reads CASSERRGIGETQYF. For the CDR3, the DNA is TGTGCCAGCAGTGAAAGAAGAGGTATTGGGGAGACCCAGTACTTC.

In DNA, the CDR3 is TGTGCCAGCACCCAATCGGTGGGCAGGTTTAACAATGAGCAGTTCTTC. It yields the protein CASTQSVGRFNNEQFF. The chain links TRBV7-9 to TRBJ2-1; D gene ambiguous. V was clipped by 7 bases and J by 5 bases, with 21 bases between them. There are 16 residues in the CDR3. CDR1 SEHNR and CDR2 FQNEAQ come from the germline V gene (reference sequence).

V gene TRBV5-4 combines with J gene TRBJ2-7; 12 bases map to TRBD1. V lost 4 bases, J lost 6 bases, and 5 bases stayed unmatched. Germline V gives CDR1 SGHNT, CDR2 YYREEE (reference sequence). The CDR3 extends over 14 amino acids. CDR3 sequence reads: CASSTPGQGAEQYF. CDR3 bases: TGTGCCAGCAGCACCCCGGGACAGGGGGCCGAGCAGTACTTC.

The chain links TRBV9 to TRBJ2-2, with TRBD2 as a possible D gene (5 bases). The germline V gene encodes CDR1 SGDLS and CDR2 YYNGEE. V was pared by 0 bases and J by 8 bases, with 5 bases between. The CDR3 extends over 12 amino acids. CDR3 in amino acids: CASSVGLGELFF. CDR3 DNA sequence: TGTGCCAGCAGCGTAGGACTAGGGGAGCTGTTTTTT.

The chain couples TRBV7-3 to TRBJ2-6, with D uncertain. Germline values: CDR1 SGHTA, CDR2 FQGTGA. The CDR3 totals 16 residues. The V gene lost 0 bases and the J gene lost 0 bases, with 6 bases spanning the gap. The CDR3 DNA reads TGTGCCAGCAGCTTAACTCGCGTCTCTGGGGCCAACGTCCTGACTTTC. As protein: CASSLTRVSGANVLTF.

The rearrangement links TRBV6-6 to TRBJ2-7; D remains ambiguous. CDR1 and CDR2 from the germline V gene are MNHNY and SVGAGI (reference sequence). The CDR3 has 14 residues. Trimming cost V 0 bases and J 2 bases, with 8 bases left between them. Here the CDR3 DNA reads TGTGCCAGCAGTTACTCCCCACGGGCCTACGAGCAGTACTTC. This encodes CASSYSPRAYEQYF.